The 17 T cell receptor beta chains presented below share a single source sample, sequenced in a study of blood T cell repertoires in COVID-19. Using immunoSEQ multiplex PCR, the repertoire was profiled, and TCRdb retains in-frame clones only, with some absent. The table includes tens of thousands of clones, around 85% detected once. The sample was peripheral blood. The receptors here all came from a woman in her sixties with acute or convalescent COVID-19.

This clone was counted a few times. V and J are TRBV28 and TRBJ1-2, with 7 positions matching TRBD1. Per germline, CDR1 MDHEN and CDR2 SYDVKM. This CDR3 spans 13 amino acids. Trimming cost V 5 bases and J 8 bases; bases outside gene matches: 8. CDR3 residues: CASSPPTGSGYTF. Written as DNA, the CDR3 is TGTGCCAGCAGTCCGCCGACAGGGTCCGGCTACACCTTC.

The table lists this clone with a count of one. The chain carries TRBV9 and TRBJ2-3, with 9 bases that match TRBD2. The ends lost 0 bases at V and 0 bases at J; junction bases unmatched: 8. Germline V lookup: CDR1 SGDLS, CDR2 YYNGEE. The CDR3 covers 18 residues. CDR3: CASSVATSSGGSTDTQYF. In DNA, the CDR3 is TGTGCCAGCAGCGTAGCTACGAGTAGCGGGGGTAGCACAGATACGCAGTATTTT.

The V call is TRBV5-1, the J call TRBJ2-4, with a weak D call TRBD1 (5 bases). Trimming removed 0 bases at V and 13 bases at J, with 17 bases between. Germline CDR1 SGHRS, CDR2 YFSETQ. The CDR3 contains 14 residues. The CDR3 DNA follows: TGCGCCAGCAGCTTGGCTAGAACAGGAGACAAACAGTACTTC. Translating it yields CASSLARTGDKQYF. Based on the CDR3 plus reference TRBV5-1 and TRBJ2-4, the full variable domain is KAGVTQTPRYLIKTRGQQVTLSCSPISGHRSVSWYQQTPGQGLQFLFEYFSETQRNKGNFPGRFSGRQFSNSRSEMNVSTLELGDSALYLCASSLARTGDKQYFGAGTRLSVL.

V usage is TRBV7-2 and J usage is TRBJ1-2, with D possibly TRBD1 on 5 matching bases. Germline V gene sequence: CDR1 SGHTA, CDR2 FQGNSA. The CDR3 runs to 13 residues. V gave up 4 bases and J gave up 12 bases, with 18 bases separating them. The CDR3 region is CASSSPGLNKDTF. DNA of the CDR3: TGTGCCAGCAGCTCCCCGGGACTGAATAAAGACACCTTC.

This chain joins TRBV3-1 (or the pseudogene TRBV3-2) and TRBJ1-3, with D possibly matching TRBD1 (5 bases). V lost 3 bases to trimming and J lost 0 bases, with 9 bases between them. This CDR3 has 15 amino acids. CDR1 LGHDT and CDR2 YNNKEL come from the germline V gene (reference sequence). CDR3 sequence reads: CASSHIRGSGNTIYF. CDR3 in DNA: TGTGCCAGCAGCCATATAAGGGGCTCTGGAAACACCATATATTTT.

The V gene is TRBV5-4, the J gene TRBJ2-7; D possibly corresponds to TRBD2 (6 bases). The CDR3 is 15 amino acids. V was trimmed by 4 bases and J by 2 bases, leaving 16 bases between them. The germline gives CDR1 SGHNT, CDR2 YYREEE (reference sequence). CDR3 in DNA: TGTGCCAGCAGCCATCCGGGACTGGGGACCTACGAGCAGTACTTC. Translation: CASSHPGLGTYEQYF. The whole variable domain, filled in from reference TRBV5-4 and TRBJ2-7, reads ETGVTQSPTHLIKTRGQQVTLRCSSQSGHNTVSWYQQALGQGPQFIFQYYREEENGRGNFPPRFSGLQFPNYSSELNVNALELDDSALYLCASSHPGLGTYEQYFGPGTRLTVT.

J is TRBJ2-6 and V is TRBV29-1; a weak D match, TRBD1 (5 bases). Germline V gives CDR1 SQVTM, CDR2 ANQGSEA. CDR3 length: 17 residues. The CDR3 DNA is TGCAGTGTAAGAGCCGGGCCAGGGAAATCTGGGGCCAACGTCCTGACTTTC. This sequence encodes CSVRAGPGKSGANVLTF.

The chain uses TRBV11-2 and TRBJ1-2; the match to TRBD1 covers 8 bases. Unmatched junction bases numbered 13, after V lost 3 bases and J lost 4 bases. CDR3 length: 17 amino acids. Germline values: CDR1 SGHAT, CDR2 FQNNGV. CDR3 DNA: TGTGCCAGCAGCTTGAGGGGGACAGGAAGTATGGGCTATGGCTACACCTTC. Residues: CASSLRGTGSMGYGYTF.

The gene calls are TRBV7-2 and TRBJ1-4, with D possibly matching TRBD1 (5 bases). The CDR3 extends over 14 amino acids. V lost 0 bases to trimming and J lost 8 bases, with 10 bases between them. From germline, CDR1 is SGHTA and CDR2 FQGNSA. In DNA form, the CDR3 reads TGTGCCAGCAGCTTAGCTGTCGCAGGGGAAAAACTGTTTTTT. Its translation is CASSLAVAGEKLFF.

The chain combines TRBV5-8 with TRBJ1-3; the D gene is possibly TRBD1 (5 bases). The length of the CDR3 is 15 residues. Germline CDR1 reads SGHTS; CDR2 reads YDEGEE. Trimming shortened V by 2 bases and J by 2 bases, and 11 bases separated the two germline ends. CDR3 nucleotides: TGTGCCAGCAGCTTCCGGGGGACTACTGGAAACACCATATATTTT. Amino acid sequence: CASSFRGTTGNTIYF.

This clone was recorded only once. The chain couples TRBV7-9 to TRBJ2-5; 14 positions match TRBD2. The junction had 7 bases not matched to a gene; V was cut back by 5 bases and J by 5 bases. CDR3 length equals 16 residues. CDR1 and CDR2 from the germline V gene are SEHNR and FQNEAQ (reference sequence). The CDR3 reads CASSPGTSGSLETQYF. The CDR3 DNA reads as TGTGCCAGCAGCCCAGGGACTAGCGGGAGTTTGGAGACCCAGTACTTC.

A few counts support this clone. A read error may produce the germline difference seen at one junction end. The genes are TRBV2 and TRBJ1-5, with TRBD1 as a possible D gene (5 bases). The germline V gene has CDR1 SNHLY and CDR2 FYNNEI. The length of the CDR3 is 15 residues. The CDR3 loop reads CASREGQILNQPQHF. Written as DNA, the CDR3 is TGTGCCAGCAGGGAAGGACAAATCCTCAATCAGCCCCAGCATTTT.

The DNA for the CDR3 is TGTGCCACCAAGTCGGGACTCACAGATACGCAGTATTTT. The encoded protein is CATKSGLTDTQYF. The chain uses TRBV24-1 and TRBJ2-3; a possible D gene is TRBD2 (6 bases). The CDR3 totals 13 residues. V was cut by 8 bases and J by 2 bases, with 10 bases left in between. Per the germline V gene, CDR1 is KGHDR and CDR2 is SFDVKD.

The gene calls are TRBV18 and TRBJ2-1; TRBD1 matches at 9 bases. The CDR3 is 15 residues long. Losses at the gene ends were 5 bases for V and 12 bases for J; bases not matched to a gene: 14. Per germline, CDR1 KGHSH and CDR2 LQKENI. CDR3 protein: CASSSGQGQGVPQFF. CDR3 nucleotide sequence: TGTGCCAGCTCATCAGGACAGGGGCAGGGTGTTCCGCAGTTCTTC.

The chain uses TRBV3-1 (or the pseudogene TRBV3-2) and TRBJ1-2, with 7 bases fitting TRBD1. The trim removed 1 base at V and 4 bases at J, leaving 6 bases unmatched. The CDR3 is 15 amino acids. Germline lookup yields CDR1 LGHDT and CDR2 YNNKEL (reference sequence). In nucleotides, the CDR3 is TGTGCCAGCAGCCAAGTATGGGACAGAGCCTATGGCTACACCTTC. It is translated as CASSQVWDRAYGYTF.

The rearrangement joins TRBV11-2 to TRBJ2-7, with 8 bases identical to TRBD2. The CDR3 is 16 residues long. From germline, CDR1 is SGHAT and CDR2 FQNNGV. V was clipped by 2 bases and J by 0 bases; unmatched bases: 6. As DNA, the CDR3 is TGTGCCAGCAGCTTATGGACCGGGGGGGGCTCCTACGAGCAGTACTTC. This translates into CASSLWTGGGSYEQYF. Looking up the rest from reference TRBV11-2 and TRBJ2-7 gives the full variable domain: EAGVAQSPRYKIIEKRQSVAFWCNPISGHATLYWYQQILGQGPKLLIQFQNNGVVDDSQLPKDRFSAERLKGVDSTLKIQPAKLEDSAVYLCASSLWTGGGSYEQYFGPGTRLTVT.

The rearrangement uses TRBV18 and TRBJ2-3; 7 positions agree with TRBD2. The CDR3 length is 16 residues. The ends lost 2 bases at V and 5 bases at J; junction bases unmatched: 10. Per the germline V gene, CDR1 is KGHSH and CDR2 is LQKENI. CDR3 sequence: CASSPVAGLVRDTQYF. The DNA of the CDR3 is TGTGCCAGCTCACCAGTCGCAGGACTAGTAAGAGATACGCAGTATTTT.